Each of the 30 T cell receptor beta chains below was sequenced from the same sample in a study of post-analysis software for immune sequencing data. Study findings and constraints: Patients showed TRBV5-6, TRBV5-1 and TRBV20-1 among 4 or 5 TRBV segments more frequent than in controls.

What these receptors recognize is not known. Included in the TCR beta cDNA libraries were unique molecular identifiers. TCRdb ran MiXCR on the PCR reads and lists one entry per CDR3 protein. The sample yields hundreds of thousands of distinct CDR3 sequences, less than 35% seen once. Sequenced input: blood. These TCRs come from a girl aged 5 to 17 with multiple sclerosis.

The CDR3 sequence: CSVEDLVAGGEFTYNEQFF. CDR3 bases: TGCAGCGTTGAAGATTTGGTGGCGGGAGGAGAATTTACCTACAATGAGCAGTTCTTC. The V and J genes are TRBV29-1 and TRBJ2-1; 8 bases are a match to TRBD2. After removal of 0 bases from V and 2 bases from J, the junction contained 15 bases not matched to a gene. The CDR3 spans 19 residues. Germline lookup yields CDR1 SQVTM and CDR2 ANQGSEA.

V gene TRBV2 combines with J gene TRBJ1-1; the match to TRBD1 covers 8 bases. CDR3 length equals 17 residues. The germline V gene has CDR1 SNHLY and CDR2 FYNNEI. The J segment lost 4 bases and the V segment lost 7 bases, leaving 17 bases of the junction unmatched. In DNA, the CDR3 is TGTGCCAGCAACGTGCAGGGGGCGGTCGATTGGGGCACTGAAGCTTTCTTT. This encodes CASNVQGAVDWGTEAFF.

The gene calls are TRBV28 and TRBJ2-3; D gene uncertain. Trimming stripped 7 bases from V and 0 bases from J, with 17 bases between. The CDR3 extends over 16 amino acids. CDR1 and CDR2 (germline): MDHEN, SYDVKM. The CDR3: CASTSLVPTSTDTQYF. The CDR3 nucleotides read TGTGCCAGCACCAGCTTGGTGCCGACAAGCACAGATACGCAGTATTTT.

This clonotype was seen a handful of times. The rearrangement links TRBV7-8 to TRBJ1-4; D is unresolved. V lost 7 bases, J lost 6 bases, and 18 bases lay in between. The germline V gene has CDR1 SGHVS and CDR2 FQNEAQ. CDR3 size: 15 residues. CDR3 loop: CASTTPHKGDEKLFF. The CDR3 DNA reads as TGTGCCAGCACCACACCTCACAAGGGTGATGAAAAACTGTTTTTT.

J is TRBJ2-1 and V is TRBV2, with 8 bases lining up with TRBD2. The CDR3 runs 16 residues. V was pared by 7 bases and J by 7 bases, with 15 bases of the junction left unmatched. CDR1 SNHLY and CDR2 FYNNEI come from the germline V gene. CDR3 sequence (DNA): TGTGCCAGCACTGAGGAGTTGGGACTAGAGTTAAATGAGCAGTTCTTC. It is translated as CASTEELGLELNEQFF. Using reference TRBV2 and TRBJ2-1 for the parts outside the CDR3, the full variable domain is EPEVTQTPSHQVTQMGQEVILRCVPISNHLYFYWYRQILGQKVEFLVSFYNNEISEKSEIFDDQFSVERPDGSNFTLKIRSTKLEDSAMYFCASTEELGLELNEQFFGPGTRLTVL.

This sequence joins TRBV29-1 and TRBJ1-4, with TRBD1 matching over 10 bases. The junction had 18 bases not matched to a gene; V was cut back by 7 bases and J by 7 bases. CDR3 size: 17 residues. CDR1 SQVTM and CDR2 ANQGSEA come from the germline V gene. The CDR3 loop reads CSASGTGAFVGGEKLFF. CDR3 nucleotide sequence: TGCAGCGCCTCCGGGACAGGGGCGTTCGTTGGCGGTGAAAAACTGTTTTTT.

This chain joins TRBV20-1 and TRBJ2-7, with a weak D call TRBD1 (5 bases). Germline V gene sequence: CDR1 DFQATT, CDR2 SNEGSKA (reference sequence). Trimming took 8 bases from V and 0 from J, leaving 11 bases between them. The CDR3 runs 12 residues. The CDR3 loop is CSTGHSSYEQYF. The CDR3, as DNA: TGCAGTACCGGACACAGCTCCTACGAGCAGTACTTC.

The chain combines TRBV2 with TRBJ2-5; a possible D gene is TRBD2 (5 bases). V dropped 7 bases and J dropped 2 bases, with 8 bases sitting between them. Per germline, CDR1 SNHLY and CDR2 FYNNEI. There are 12 residues in the CDR3. The CDR3 DNA sequence: TGTGCCAGCAAACGGGGTCAAGAGACCCAGTACTTC. This gives the protein CASKRGQETQYF.

The chain is built from TRBV18 and TRBJ2-5; TRBD2 aligns across 10 bases. Germline V gene data show CDR1 as KGHSH and CDR2 as LQKENI. J was trimmed by 3 bases and V by 3 bases; bases with no gene match: 7. CDR3 size: 16 residues. CDR3 sequence (DNA): TGTGCCAGCTCACCCCGTAGCGGGAGGAACGAAGAGACCCAGTACTTC. It encodes CASSPRSGRNEETQYF.

This chain joins TRBV20-1 and TRBJ2-1, with TRBD2 matching over 8 bases. Per the germline V gene, CDR1 is DFQATT and CDR2 is SNEGSKA (reference sequence). The CDR3 runs 18 residues. V trimming: 3 bases; J trimming: 5 bases; junction bases outside the gene matches: 18. CDR3 nucleotides: TGCAGTGCTAGCCAAAGAAAGCAGGGACTAGTCCTTGACAATGAGCAGTTCTTC. Translated, it gives CSASQRKQGLVLDNEQFF.

The V call is TRBV29-1, the J call TRBJ2-1; tentative D call: TRBD2 (6 bases). The last part of the DNA fits TRBJ2-7 better; the J call may be wrong. The length of the CDR3 is 13 residues. CDR1 and CDR2 (germline): SQVTM, ANQGSEA. CDR3 DNA sequence: TGCAGCGTTGAAGAGCGGGGTAGGGACGAGCAGTACTTC. Its protein is CSVEERGRDEQYF.

The gene calls are TRBV7-2 and TRBJ1-2; 7 bases fit TRBD1. Trimming at V came to 5 bases and at J to 7 bases, leaving 4 bases not matched to a gene. The germline gives CDR1 SGHTA, CDR2 FQGNSA. There are 12 residues in the CDR3. The CDR3 loop is CASSPDRVGYTF. The CDR3 coding sequence is TGTGCCAGCAGCCCTGACAGGGTTGGCTACACCTTC.

This clonotype was detected a few times. The chain has TRBV6-5 and TRBJ2-7; TRBD2 aligns across 14 bases. The V gene's germline CDR1 is MNHEY and CDR2 SVGAGI. There are 17 residues in the CDR3. Trimming at V came to 2 bases and at J to 1 base, leaving 4 bases not matched to a gene. The CDR3 nucleotides are TGTGCCAGCAGTTACGGTAGGACTAGCGGGAGGTCCTACGAGCAGTACTTC. As protein: CASSYGRTSGRSYEQYF.

There are a few counts of this clonotype. This chain uses TRBV6-5 with TRBJ2-1; no clear D gene. Germline-derived CDR1 and CDR2 are MNHEY and SVGAGI. The CDR3 runs to 11 residues. V gave up 4 bases and J gave up 14 bases, with 12 bases separating them. The CDR3 DNA reads TGTGCCAGCAGTTGGCGAACATTGGAGTTCTTC. Translation gives CASSWRTLEFF.

The J gene is TRBJ2-1, the V gene TRBV6-5, with D perhaps matching TRBD2 (7 bases). The DNA end lines up better with TRBJ2-7; the J call may be wrong. CDR1 and CDR2 from the germline V gene are MNHEY and SVGAGI. The CDR3 spans 15 residues. CDR3 sequence (DNA): TGTGCCAGCAGTCCCCGCGGGGGCTCCTACAATGAGCAGTACTTC. The encoded protein is CASSPRGGSYNEQYF.

This clonotype was counted only a few times. The rearrangement links TRBV5-1 to TRBJ2-7; 13 bases map to TRBD2. The J call is uncertain, as TRBJ2-5 better fits the DNA end. Per germline, CDR1 SGHRS and CDR2 YFSETQ. CDR3 length equals 16 residues. DNA for the CDR3: TGCGCCAGCACCAGGATCACGACTAGCGGGAGGGAGACCCAGTACTTC. It encodes CASTRITTSGRETQYF.

In DNA form, the CDR3 reads TGTGCCAGCAGTCATCAGGAATCCGGAGCAGGCTACACCTTC. Translation: CASSHQESGAGYTF. The rearrangement uses TRBV9 and TRBJ1-2, with D unclear. V was pared by 5 bases and J by 8 bases, with 19 bases between. Per germline, CDR1 SGDLS and CDR2 YYNGEE. The CDR3 sequence is 14 residues long.

This clonotype was found many times. The chain recombines TRBV7-9 with TRBJ1-2, with 8 nucleotides matching TRBD1. Germline loops: CDR1 SEHNR, CDR2 FQNEAQ (reference sequence). With V trimmed by 3 bases and J by 6 bases, 0 bases remained unmatched. This CDR3 is 12 amino acids long. CDR3 sequence: CASSLTGDGYTF. CDR3 sequence (DNA): TGTGCCAGCAGCTTGACAGGGGATGGCTACACCTTC.

Comments on this clonotype: A much larger clonotype is one base distant, so this may be a read error. This chain uses TRBV7-2 with TRBJ2-5; the D gene could be TRBD1 or TRBD2 (5 bases each). V dropped 5 bases and J dropped 6 bases, with 13 bases sitting between them. CDR1 is SGHTA, CDR2 FQGNSA, per germline. This CDR3 is 13 amino acids long. The CDR3 region is CASSGTFRQTQYF. In DNA form, the CDR3 reads TGTGCCAGCAGCGGGACCTTCCGGCAGACCCAGTACTTC.

The V and J genes are TRBV20-1 and TRBJ2-1, with TRBD2 matching over 16 bases. V was clipped by 8 bases and J by 7 bases; unmatched bases: 14. The CDR3 runs 17 residues. Germline V gene lookup returns CDR1 DFQATT and CDR2 SNEGSKA (reference sequence). Written as DNA, the CDR3 is TGCAGTACCTCCGGGACTAGCGGGAGGGTCCCGGGGAATGAGCAGTTCTTC. Translating it yields CSTSGTSGRVPGNEQFF.

This clonotype has just a few counts. This chain's CDR3 is CASSSRRGVNYGYTF. In DNA, the CDR3 is TGTGCCAGCAGCTCACGTAGGGGGGTCAACTATGGCTACACCTTC. The V call is TRBV7-8, the J call TRBJ1-2; a weak D match, TRBD1 (6 bases). This CDR3 is built from 15 residues. The ends were cut back, 4 bases at V and 2 bases at J, with 14 bases in the middle. The germline V gene has CDR1 SGHVS and CDR2 FQNEAQ.

This clonotype was recorded a few times. This chain joins TRBV20-1 and TRBJ1-2; a weak D match, TRBD1 (5 bases). CDR1 and CDR2 from the germline V gene are DFQATT and SNEGSKA (reference sequence). V lost 2 bases and J lost 0, with 10 bases in between. This CDR3 has 14 residues. In nucleotides, the CDR3 is TGCAGTGCTAGAATCAGGGAAACTAACTATGGCTACACCTTC. It is translated as CSARIRETNYGYTF.

The chain employs TRBV2 and TRBJ2-3; the D is unclear. Germline V gives CDR1 SNHLY, CDR2 FYNNEI. The CDR3 spans 14 residues. V lost 4 bases and J 6 bases, leaving 14 bases between the germline ends. CDR3 amino acids: CASSGEATEDTQYF. Written as DNA, the CDR3 is TGTGCCAGCAGTGGAGAGGCGACGGAGGATACGCAGTATTTT. Drawing the rest from reference TRBV2 and TRBJ2-3, the complete variable domain is EPEVTQTPSHQVTQMGQEVILRCVPISNHLYFYWYRQILGQKVEFLVSFYNNEISEKSEIFDDQFSVERPDGSNFTLKIRSTKLEDSAMYFCASSGEATEDTQYFGPGTRLTVL.

This clonotype has only a few counts. The V call is TRBV7-8, the J call TRBJ1-2; 7 nucleotides agree with TRBD1. Germline V gene lookup returns CDR1 SGHVS and CDR2 FQNEAQ. J gave up 0 bases and V 3 bases, and 10 bases lay outside the gene matches. The CDR3 sequence is 17 residues long. For the CDR3, the DNA is TGTGCCAGCAGCTTTCAAGTCCCGGGACAGTCTAACTATGGCTACACCTTC. Translation gives CASSFQVPGQSNYGYTF.

This sequence joins TRBV7-9 and TRBJ1-5, with a tentative D call TRBD1 (6 bases). Per germline, CDR1 SEHNR and CDR2 FQNEAQ (reference sequence). The CDR3 is made up of 17 amino acids. Deletions cut 1 base from V and 1 base from J, with 14 bases between. CDR3 region: CASSLVLTGQSNQPQHF. CDR3 DNA: TGTGCCAGCAGCTTAGTTCTTACTGGACAGAGCAATCAGCCCCAGCATTTT.

This clonotype was seen many times. The chain joins TRBV7-2 to TRBJ2-5, with a possible D match to TRBD1 (5 bases). V was clipped by 5 bases and J by 3 bases, with 19 bases between them. The CDR3 runs 16 residues. Per the germline V gene, CDR1 is SGHTA and CDR2 is FQGNSA. The CDR3 here is CASSPEQRAGKETQYF. CDR3 in DNA: TGTGCCAGCAGCCCAGAGCAAAGGGCAGGGAAAGAGACCCAGTACTTC. Drawing the rest from reference TRBV7-2 and TRBJ2-5, the complete variable domain is GAGVSQSPSNKVTEKGKDVELRCDPISGHTALYWYRQSLGQGLEFLIYFQGNSAPDKSGLPSDRFSAERTGGSVSTLTIQRTQQEDSAVYLCASSPEQRAGKETQYFGPGTRLLVL.

This clonotype came up a few times. The chain employs TRBV7-9 and TRBJ2-5, with 8 bases lining up with TRBD2. V dropped 7 bases and J dropped 5; count of bases not matched to a gene: 9. Germline loops: CDR1 SEHNR, CDR2 FQNEAQ (reference sequence). The length of the CDR3 is 14 residues. CDR3 coding DNA: TGTGCCAGCATAAGGACTAGCTCGATGGAGACCCAGTACTTC. Translated, it gives CASIRTSSMETQYF.

This clonotype was seen many times. The CDR3 nucleotides read TGTGCCAGTGGACCAGTGTCTAGCACAGATACGCAGTATTTT. This translates into CASGPVSSTDTQYF. The J gene is TRBJ2-3, the V gene TRBV6-6; D ambiguous. V lost 9 bases, J lost 0 bases, and 13 bases lay in between. From germline, CDR1 is MNHNY and CDR2 SVGAGI (reference sequence). CDR3 size: 14 residues.

This clonotype is a singleton in its sample. A much larger clone lies one base from this, so it may be a read error. The CDR3 reads CASSLAQGGKTEAFF. The CDR3 bases are TGTGCCAGCAGCTTAGCGCAAGGGGGGAAGACTGAAGCTTTCTTT. The V gene is TRBV7-2, the J gene TRBJ1-1, with D possibly matching TRBD1 (6 bases). CDR3 size: 15 residues. Germline values: CDR1 SGHTA, CDR2 FQGNSA. V was shortened by 0 bases and J by 5 bases, with 13 bases between the two germline ends.

This clonotype appeared a single time. With a much larger clone just one base away, this may be a read error. The V gene is TRBV6-6, the J gene TRBJ2-6; D uncertain. The germline CDR1 and CDR2 sequences are MNHNY and SVGAGI (reference sequence). The V end lost 5 bases, the J end lost 1 base, and 9 bases lay between the germline ends. The CDR3 is 15 amino acids. CDR3 in amino acids: CASSRGQSGANVLTF. CDR3 nucleotide sequence: TGTGCCAGCAGTCGCGGCCAGTCTGGGGCCAACGTCCTGACTTTC.